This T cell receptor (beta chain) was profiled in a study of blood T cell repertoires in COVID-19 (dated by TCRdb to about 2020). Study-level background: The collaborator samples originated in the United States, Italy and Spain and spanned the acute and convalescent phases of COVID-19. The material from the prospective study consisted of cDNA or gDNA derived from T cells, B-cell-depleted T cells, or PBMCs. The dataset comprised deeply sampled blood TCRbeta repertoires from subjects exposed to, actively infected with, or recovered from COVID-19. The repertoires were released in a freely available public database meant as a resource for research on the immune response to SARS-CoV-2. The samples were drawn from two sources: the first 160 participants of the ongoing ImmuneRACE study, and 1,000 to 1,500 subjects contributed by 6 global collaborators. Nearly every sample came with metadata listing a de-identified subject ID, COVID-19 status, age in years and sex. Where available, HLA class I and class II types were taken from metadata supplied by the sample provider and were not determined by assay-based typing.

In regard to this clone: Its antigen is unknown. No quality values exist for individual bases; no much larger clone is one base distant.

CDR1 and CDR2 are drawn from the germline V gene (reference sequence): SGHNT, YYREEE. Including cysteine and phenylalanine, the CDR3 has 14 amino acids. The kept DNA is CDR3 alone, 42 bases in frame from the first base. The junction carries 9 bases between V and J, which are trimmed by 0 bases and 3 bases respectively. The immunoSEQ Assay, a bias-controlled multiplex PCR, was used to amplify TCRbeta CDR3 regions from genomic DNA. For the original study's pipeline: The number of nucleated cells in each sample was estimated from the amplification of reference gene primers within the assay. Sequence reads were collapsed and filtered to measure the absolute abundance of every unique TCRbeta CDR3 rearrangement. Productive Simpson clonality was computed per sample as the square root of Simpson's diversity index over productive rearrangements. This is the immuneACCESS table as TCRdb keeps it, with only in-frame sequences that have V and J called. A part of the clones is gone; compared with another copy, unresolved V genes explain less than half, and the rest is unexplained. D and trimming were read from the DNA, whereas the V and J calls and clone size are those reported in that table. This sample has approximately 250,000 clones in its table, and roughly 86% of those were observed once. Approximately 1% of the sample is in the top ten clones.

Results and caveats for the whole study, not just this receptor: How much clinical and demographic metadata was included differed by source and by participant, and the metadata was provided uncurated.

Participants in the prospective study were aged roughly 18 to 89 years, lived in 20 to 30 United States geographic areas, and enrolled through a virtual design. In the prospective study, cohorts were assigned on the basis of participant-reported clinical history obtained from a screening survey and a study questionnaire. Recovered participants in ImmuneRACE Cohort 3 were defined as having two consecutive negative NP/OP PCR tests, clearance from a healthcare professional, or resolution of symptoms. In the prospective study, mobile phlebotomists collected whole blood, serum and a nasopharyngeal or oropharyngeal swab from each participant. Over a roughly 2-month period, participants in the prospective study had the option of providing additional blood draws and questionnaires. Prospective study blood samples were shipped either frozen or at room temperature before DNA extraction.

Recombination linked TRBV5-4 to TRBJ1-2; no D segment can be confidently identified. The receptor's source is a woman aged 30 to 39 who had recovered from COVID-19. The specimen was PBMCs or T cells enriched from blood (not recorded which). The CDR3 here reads CASSLESYDYGYTF. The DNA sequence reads TGTGCCAGCAGCTTGGAATCTTATGACTATGGCTACACCTTC.